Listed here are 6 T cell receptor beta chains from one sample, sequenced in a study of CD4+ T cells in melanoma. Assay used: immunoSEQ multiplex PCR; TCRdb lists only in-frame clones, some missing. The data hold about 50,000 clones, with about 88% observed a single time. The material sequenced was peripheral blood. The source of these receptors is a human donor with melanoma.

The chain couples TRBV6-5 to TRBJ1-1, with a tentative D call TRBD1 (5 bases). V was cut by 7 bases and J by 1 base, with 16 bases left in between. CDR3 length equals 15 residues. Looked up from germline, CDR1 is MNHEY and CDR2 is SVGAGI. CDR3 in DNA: TGTGCCAGCAACCTAGGGGCAGGGACGAACACTGAAGCTTTCTTT. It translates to CASNLGAGTNTEAFF.

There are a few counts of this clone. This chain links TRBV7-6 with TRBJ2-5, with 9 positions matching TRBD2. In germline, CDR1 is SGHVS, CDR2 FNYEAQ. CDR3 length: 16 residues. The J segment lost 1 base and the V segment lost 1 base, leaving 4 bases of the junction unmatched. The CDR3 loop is CASSLVLAGSQETQYF. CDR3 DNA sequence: TGTGCCAGCAGCTTAGTACTAGCGGGTTCCCAAGAGACCCAGTACTTC.

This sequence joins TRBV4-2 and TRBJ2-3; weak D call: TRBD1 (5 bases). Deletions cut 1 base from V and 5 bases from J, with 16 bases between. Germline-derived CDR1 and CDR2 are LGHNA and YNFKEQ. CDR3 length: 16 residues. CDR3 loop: CASSQVGAGQVDTQYF. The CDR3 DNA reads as TGTGCCAGCAGCCAAGTTGGGGCTGGGCAAGTAGATACGCAGTATTTT.

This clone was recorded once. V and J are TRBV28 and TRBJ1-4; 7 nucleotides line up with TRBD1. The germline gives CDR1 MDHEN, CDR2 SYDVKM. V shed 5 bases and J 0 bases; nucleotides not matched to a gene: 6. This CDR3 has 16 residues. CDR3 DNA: TGTGCCAGCAGTCAGGACAGGCGTGCAACTAATGAAAAACTGTTTTTT. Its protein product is CASSQDRRATNEKLFF. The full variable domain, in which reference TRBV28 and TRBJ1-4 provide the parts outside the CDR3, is DVKVTQSSRYLVKRTGEKVFLECVQDMDHENMFWYRQDPGLGLRLIYFSYDVKMKEKGDIPEGYSVSREKKERFSLILESASTNQTSMYLCASSQDRRATNEKLFFGSGTQLSVL.

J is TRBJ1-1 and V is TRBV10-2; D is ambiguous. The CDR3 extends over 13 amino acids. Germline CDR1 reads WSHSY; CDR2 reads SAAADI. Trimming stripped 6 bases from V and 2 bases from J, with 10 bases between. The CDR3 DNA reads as TGCGCCAGCAGCTCCACGGGTAACACTGAAGCTTTCTTT. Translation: CASSSTGNTEAFF.

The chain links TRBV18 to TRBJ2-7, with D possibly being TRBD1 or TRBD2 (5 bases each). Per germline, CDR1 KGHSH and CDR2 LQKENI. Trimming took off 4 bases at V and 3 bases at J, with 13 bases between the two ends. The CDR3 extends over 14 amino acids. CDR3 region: CASSLPGRSYEQYF. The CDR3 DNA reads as TGTGCCAGCTCACTCCCGGGACGGAGCTACGAGCAGTACTTC.